This entry concerns a single TCR beta chain. Its antigen has not been determined. No base quality information exists; no much larger clone differs at one position. The V end gives up 7 bases and the J end 3 bases, leaving 9 bases in the junction not matched to a gene. Via the germline V gene, CDR1 is SQVTM and CDR2 ANQGSEA. There are 14 amino acids in the CDR3, from cysteine to phenylalanine inclusive. The kept DNA is CDR3 alone, 42 bases in frame from the first base. The library was built by means of RACE. Sequencing was performed on a NextSeq 500. Library preparation attached unique molecular identifiers to individual cDNA molecules for quantitative, reproducible TCR counting. From each blood RNA sample, both TCR alpha and TCR beta chains were sequenced. The original pipeline was this. The median number of TCRs per sample was 95,638, ranging from about 23,224 to 690,600. V, J and CDR3 annotation of the TCR reads was carried out using the Decombinator software suite. To make PS versus PT1 abundance plots, every sample was subsampled to the same number of TCRs (28,000). Expanded TCRs were defined as absent before sensitization and observed at least eight times at the 2-week time point. TCRdb redid the processing of the public reads, applying fastp at Q25 and MiXCR, and retained in-frame beta chains. Every CDR3 protein is listed once, alongside the most common genes and DNA of its rows. TCRdb's processing, not the study's, gives the V and J calls here. The sample profile shows roughly 53,000 distinct CDR3 sequences; roughly 9.5% of them were found once. Jointly, the top ten make up 16% of the sample.

This specimen belongs to a study of human T cells and chemical hapten exposure (dated by TCRdb to about 2021). About the study as a whole: For sensitization, 2% DPC in acetone was applied to an approximately 2 cm by approximately 2 cm area of upper inner arm skin. Weekly therapeutic DPC doses were additionally applied to the scalp of patients throughout the roughly 23-week study period. Patch testing was done on the upper back using Finn chambers containing 0.01% DPC, and results were scored after 6 days according to International Contact Dermatitis Research Group standards. Alopecia areata with under or over 50% scalp involvement, alopecia totalis and alopecia universalis were represented in the patient cohort, which was mostly female. Libraries were pooled for sequencing, and variation in per-sample TCR yields was attributed mainly to small differences in library volumes within the pool. This study followed changes in the peripheral blood TCR repertoire in vivo during primary and secondary sensitization of alopecia patients to the hapten diphenylcyclopropenone (DPC). Blood samples were taken from patients before sensitization (week 0) and then at 2, 6 and about 24 weeks after DPC sensitization. Twenty-nine alopecia patients gave blood for TCR sequencing at one to four time points (pre-sensitization, 2, 6 and 24 weeks). Overall results and qualifications from the work: Significantly more large CDR3 similarity clusters were formed by expanded TCRs than by pre-sensitization or healthy control sets, consistent with antigen-driven responses. Because every patient had alopecia, a presumed autoimmune disease, the patients' immune response might differ from that of healthy individuals. The number of TCRs above 1 in 1000 frequency did not change with DPC sensitization; there was no evidence of global repertoire structure alterations. Repeated subsampling changed both the strength of the expansion versus patch-test correlation and the threshold at which that correlation became significant. Patch test score was positively correlated with the number of PT1 expanded TCRs, with significance at thresholds 8, 16 and 32 but not at 4.

The sample's time point label is to be understood as: patch test 3, about 24 weeks after DPC sensitization. This sample's treatment or condition label indicates: therapeutic diphenylcyclopropenone sensitization with weekly scalp DPC. At every patch-test visit, the blood draw took place before the patch test was put on. Patients were considered eligible if aged 18 to 70, diagnosed with alopecia and deemed suitable for DPC therapy, and patients were excluded if pregnant. Total RNA was extracted from unfractionated whole blood that had been collected in Tempus Blood RNA tubes. The clonotype was recovered from a woman in her thirties or forties with alopecia areata. Some clones in this sample may be carry-over from other donors' samples. Here the chain combines TRBV29-1 and TRBJ1-1; TRBD1 aligns with 9 central bases. The source was whole blood, collected in connection with sensitization to the hapten diphenylcyclopropenone (DPC). DNA sequence: TGCAGCGGGGATGACAGGGGGAGCTACACTGAAGCTTTCTTT. This codes for CSGDDRGSYTEAFF.